One sample yielded the 17 T cell receptor beta chains listed below, sequenced in a study of regulatory T cells in long-lasting Graves disease (dated by TCRdb to the early 2020s). In the paper's terms, the time point label means: newly diagnosed GD, antithyroid drugs for less than 3 months. For both TCR sequencing and RNA sequencing, RNA was extracted from PBMCs in TRIzol. Library construction relied on multiplex PCR. TCRdb names Illumina HiSeq 4000 as the instrument used. TCR beta libraries were built with iRepertoire HTBI primers and Arm-PCR amplification of CDR3 regions. TCRdb reanalyzed the raw reads on its own, using fastp at Q25 for trimming and MiXCR for clone calling, and kept in-frame beta chains. For every CDR3 protein sequence, its rows merge into one entry that carries the most common genes and DNA. This sample holds 400,000 to 500,000 distinct CDR3 sequences; 15% were observed only once. Over 15% of the sample is in the top ten clones.

This sample also belongs to another study, concerning T cells in Graves' hyperthyroidism and ophthalmopathy.

The sample was peripheral blood mononuclear cells (PBMCs), taken at new diagnosis, from a patient treated with antithyroid drugs. Every receptor here comes from a woman under 40 with Graves disease. Donor details come from another sample of the same person, matched by shared clones.

This clonotype was counted a few times. One junction end disagrees with the germline gene, perhaps due to a read error. The rearrangement joins TRBV13 to TRBJ2-1; no clear D. CDR1 is PRHDT, CDR2 FYEKMQ, per germline (reference sequence). This CDR3 has 14 residues. CDR3: CASSVGRFSYEQFF. The CDR3 coding sequence is TGTGCCAGCAGCGTAGGTCGGTTCTCCTACGAGCAGTTCTTC.

As regards this clonotype: A read error may explain this, as a much larger clone is one base away. This chain uses TRBV20-1 with TRBJ1-1; 9 bases line up with TRBD1. The germline CDR1 and CDR2 sequences are DFQATT and SNEGSKA (reference sequence). The CDR3 length is 14 residues. CDR3 sequence reads: CSANSDRGGADAFF. For the CDR3, the DNA is TGCAGTGCCAACTCGGACAGGGGTGGTGCTGACGCTTTCTTT.

This clonotype was counted at least ten times. This rearrangement joins TRBV7-9 to TRBJ2-7, with 7 bases fitting TRBD1. The CDR3 extends over 16 amino acids. Germline values: CDR1 SEHNR, CDR2 FQNEAQ (reference sequence). The V and J ends lost 5 bases and 2 bases, in that order; junction bases with no gene match: 12. CDR3 DNA: TGTGCCAGCAGCCGAGTAGGGACAGCGCTCACCTACGAGCAGTACTTC. This gives the protein CASSRVGTALTYEQYF.

This clonotype came up many times. This chain links TRBV20-1 with TRBJ2-7, with 11 bases matching TRBD2. Germline V gene data show CDR1 as DFQATT and CDR2 as SNEGSKA (reference sequence). The ends lost 0 bases at V and 3 bases at J; junction bases unmatched: 7. The CDR3 is 16 residues long. The CDR3 protein is CSARDQLAGDFYEQYF. The CDR3 DNA is TGCAGTGCTAGAGACCAACTAGCGGGAGATTTCTACGAGCAGTACTTC.

On this clonotype itself: A far larger clone is only one base removed, so a read error is likely. V is TRBV3-1 and J is TRBJ2-4; possible D gene TRBD2, 5 bases. The CDR3 is 17 residues long. Germline loops: CDR1 LGHDT, CDR2 YNNKEL (reference sequence). V gave up 3 bases and J gave up 13 bases, with 28 bases separating them. The CDR3 loop is CASSHSLVSAKRNEQYF. The CDR3 bases are TGTGCCAGCAGCCACAGTCTGGTTAGCGCCAAGCGGAATGAGCAGTACTTC.

The chain couples TRBV7-9 to TRBJ2-7; TRBD1 might be the D (7 bases). This CDR3 comprises 16 residues. CDR1 and CDR2 (germline): SEHNR, FQNEAQ (reference sequence). V shed 6 bases and J shed 3 bases, with 21 bases lying between them. CDR3 nucleotides: TGTGCCAGCAGAGGAGGGGTGGAGGGGGCGTACTACGAGCAGTACTTC. Amino acid sequence: CASRGGVEGAYYEQYF. The whole variable domain, remainder taken from reference TRBV7-9 and TRBJ2-7, is DTGVSQNPRHKITKRGQNVTFRCDPISEHNRLYWYRQTLGQGPEFLTYFQNEAQLEKSRLLSDRFSAERPKGSFSTLEIQRTEQGDSAMYLCASRGGVEGAYYEQYFGPGTRLTVT.

This clonotype was observed at least ten times. The chain employs TRBV28 and TRBJ2-1, with TRBD1 as a possible D gene (6 bases). From germline, CDR1 is MDHEN and CDR2 SYDVKM. There are 13 residues in the CDR3. Trimming took off 4 bases at V and 10 bases at J, with 14 bases between the two ends. CDR3: CASSYGTQREQFF. The DNA of the CDR3 is TGTGCCAGCAGTTATGGGACACAGCGGGAGCAGTTCTTC.

Details on this clonotype: A much larger clone is a single base away; this may be a read error. The CDR3 region has the DNA TGTGCCAGCAGCTTGTCCACGGGGAGGGCCTCGGGCGAGCAGTTCTTC. It translates to CASSLSTGRASGEQFF. The V and J genes are TRBV13 and TRBJ2-1, with 7 bases identical to TRBD2. This CDR3 comprises 16 residues. V gave up 3 bases and J gave up 10 bases; unmatched junction bases: 15. Germline V CDR1 and CDR2: PRHDT, FYEKMQ (reference sequence).

This clonotype was seen many times. The rearrangement joins TRBV2 to TRBJ2-7; D not certain. Germline values: CDR1 SNHLY, CDR2 FYNNEI. The V end was cut by 1 base, the J end by 6 bases, with 13 bases between. The CDR3 totals 14 residues. The DNA for the CDR3 is TGTGCCAGCAGTGAAGAGGCTGGGGTGGCCGAGCAGTACTTC. This translates into CASSEEAGVAEQYF.

The genes are TRBV9 and TRBJ2-1, with TRBD2 as a possible D gene (5 bases). Trimming removed 0 bases at V and 8 bases at J, with 12 bases between. Germline V gene sequence: CDR1 SGDLS, CDR2 YYNGEE. The length of the CDR3 is 14 residues. The CDR3 sequence is CASSVVRVRDEQFF. The CDR3 DNA sequence: TGTGCCAGCAGCGTAGTGCGGGTTCGGGATGAGCAGTTCTTC.

V and J are TRBV28 and TRBJ2-7; D gene unclear. Trimming took off 7 bases at V and 4 bases at J, with 8 bases between the two ends. This CDR3 region has 11 residues. Germline CDR1 MDHEN, CDR2 SYDVKM. The CDR3 here is CASIGDYEQYF. The DNA for the CDR3 is TGTGCCAGCATTGGGGATTACGAGCAGTACTTC.

This clonotype was observed many times. V usage is TRBV10-2 and J usage is TRBJ2-3, with D possibly being TRBD1 (5 bases). Trimming left V 3 bases short and J 2 bases short, with 9 bases between. The germline gives CDR1 WSHSY, CDR2 SAAADI. The CDR3 loop spans 14 amino acids. The CDR3 coding sequence is TGCGCCAGCAGTGATTGGACACTCACAGATACGCAGTATTTT. Its protein is CASSDWTLTDTQYF.

This clonotype was detected many times. CDR3 region: CASSKGQGAQETQYF. In nucleotides, the CDR3 is TGTGCCAGCAGCAAAGGACAGGGCGCCCAAGAGACCCAGTACTTC. J is TRBJ2-5 and V is TRBV7-2; the match to TRBD1 covers 8 bases. This CDR3 has 15 residues. Germline V gives CDR1 SGHTA, CDR2 FQGNSA. V shed 5 bases and J 1 base; nucleotides not matched to a gene: 6.

About this clonotype itself: A much larger clone is a single base away; this may be a read error. The J gene is TRBJ2-5, the V gene TRBV12-3 or TRBV12-4, with 9 bases matching TRBD1. This CDR3 has 19 amino acids. The J segment lost 5 bases and the V segment lost 8 bases, leaving 24 bases of the junction unmatched. CDR3 sequence: CASGQRKGGTGKGRETQYF. In nucleotides, the CDR3 is TGTGCCAGCGGCCAGCGCAAGGGGGGGACAGGGAAGGGACGGGAGACCCAGTACTTC.

This clonotype has only a few counts. The CDR3 DNA reads as TGTGCCAGCAGGGGACAGGTGAAATACGAGCAGTACTTC. Its protein is CASRGQVKYEQYF. The chain carries TRBV19 and TRBJ2-7; 8 positions agree with TRBD1. The CDR3 loop spans 13 amino acids. Germline CDR1 is LNHDA and CDR2 is SQIVND (reference sequence). Unmatched junction bases numbered 8, after V lost 9 bases and J lost 4 bases.

This clonotype was seen many times. The chain recombines TRBV20-1 with TRBJ2-5; a possible D gene is TRBD1 (5 bases). The germline V gene has CDR1 DFQATT and CDR2 SNEGSKA (reference sequence). The CDR3 loop spans 14 amino acids. Trimming left V 2 bases short and J 4 bases short, with 14 bases between. CDR3 DNA: TGCAGTGCTAGAAAGGGGCAACCCCGAGAGACCCAGTACTTC. Translated, it gives CSARKGQPRETQYF.

This clonotype was counted at least ten times. V gene TRBV5-1 combines with J gene TRBJ2-2; 9 nucleotides agree with TRBD1. Trimming removed 4 bases from V and 5 bases from J; junction bases left unmatched: 6. Germline values: CDR1 SGHRS, CDR2 YFSETQ. The CDR3 is made up of 15 amino acids. CDR3 DNA: TGCGCCAGCAGCGATTCGACAGGGGGGACCGGGGAGCTGTTTTTT. Its protein is CASSDSTGGTGELFF.